This passage covers 19 T cell receptor beta chains from one sample sequenced in a study of beta chain features in type 1 diabetes. What was sequenced were expressed TCRB transcripts, since all of the isolated RNA had been reverse transcribed. Data came from immunoSEQ multiplex PCR; TCRdb stores just in-frame clones and leaves some out. The sample gives 130,000 to 150,000 clones, 10% to 15% of which show up once; under 1.5% is in the top ten. These receptors' antigens are unknown. Study conclusions and caveats: Across all four CD4+ subsets, people with type 1 diabetes showed modestly shorter TCRB CDR3s.

Sequencing used central memory CD4+ T cells from blood. All receptors derive from a man younger than 35 with type 1 diabetes.

In this sample, this clone turned up many times. The chain employs TRBV7-9 and TRBJ2-1; D may be TRBD1 or TRBD2 (5 bases each). The V gene's germline CDR1 is SEHNR and CDR2 FQNEAQ (reference sequence). The CDR3 is made up of 15 amino acids. The germline V and J ends were trimmed by 4 bases and 9 bases, with 19 bases remaining between them. CDR3 nucleotides: TGTGCCAGCAGCTACGGGACCTCGGATCCGAGTGAGCAGTTCTTC. It encodes CASSYGTSDPSEQFF.

This sequence joins TRBV29-1 and TRBJ2-1; 7 bases are shared with TRBD1. V gave up 5 bases and J gave up 8 bases; unmatched junction bases: 3. The CDR3 runs to 11 residues. Per the germline V gene, CDR1 is SQVTM and CDR2 is ANQGSEA. The CDR3 DNA follows: TGCAGCGTTCAGACAGGGTATGAGCAGTTCTTC. It encodes CSVQTGYEQFF.

Only a few counts were recorded for this clone. This chain links TRBV30 with TRBJ2-5, with D possibly matching TRBD1 (5 bases). The germline V and J ends were trimmed by 1 base and 5 bases, with 17 bases remaining between them. The CDR3 is 15 residues long. In germline, CDR1 is GTSNPN, CDR2 SVGIG (reference sequence). The CDR3 DNA follows: TGTGCCTGGAGTGGTCGTGACAGAACAAGGGAGACCCAGTACTTC. Translating it yields CAWSGRDRTRETQYF.

This clone turned up a few times. The chain has TRBV29-1 and TRBJ1-1, with 7 bases identical to TRBD1. This CDR3 has 13 residues. J was trimmed by 5 bases and V by 2 bases; bases with no gene match: 5. Per germline, CDR1 SQVTM and CDR2 ANQGSEA. In nucleotides, the CDR3 is TGCAGCGTTGAATCAGGGGGAAGGACTGAAGCTTTCTTT. Translation: CSVESGGRTEAFF.

In this sample, this clone turned up a few times. The V call is TRBV2, the J call TRBJ2-7; D is perhaps TRBD2 (5 bases). V lost 4 bases, J lost 5 bases, and 6 bases lay in between. CDR3 length equals 11 residues. The germline V gene has CDR1 SNHLY and CDR2 FYNNEI. The CDR3 DNA reads as TGTGCCAGCAGTGGACTAAACGAGCAGTACTTC. Its translation is CASSGLNEQYF.

This clone was observed a few times. The chain employs TRBV6-6 and TRBJ1-2; D might be TRBD1 (5 bases). CDR1 and CDR2 from the germline V gene are MNHNY and SVGAGI (reference sequence). V lost 6 bases to trimming and J lost 8 bases, with 13 bases between them. There are 12 residues in the CDR3. CDR3 region: CASSNTGTGYTF. The CDR3 bases are TGTGCCAGCAGCAATACCGGGACCGGCTACACCTTC.

The chain combines TRBV5-1 with TRBJ2-7, with TRBD1 as a possible D gene (5 bases). CDR1 and CDR2 (germline): SGHRS, YFSETQ. Trimming cost V 2 bases and J 2 bases, with 11 bases left between them. The CDR3 consists of 14 residues. CDR3 in amino acids: CASSLTGQTYEQYF. The CDR3 DNA follows: TGCGCCAGCAGCTTAACAGGTCAAACCTACGAGCAGTACTTC.

The rearrangement links TRBV7-8 to TRBJ1-1; no reliable D call. Germline V lookup: CDR1 SGHVS, CDR2 FQNEAQ. The V gene lost 4 bases and the J gene lost 2 bases, with 5 bases spanning the gap. This CDR3 has 12 amino acids. Written as DNA, the CDR3 is TGTGCCAGCAGCTCCGCCAACACTGAAGCTTTCTTT. Translated: CASSSANTEAFF. Together with reference TRBV7-8 and TRBJ1-1, the CDR3 gives the full variable domain: GAGVSQSPRYKVAKRGQDVALRCDPISGHVSLFWYQQALGQGPEFLTYFQNEAQLDKSGLPSDRFFAERPEGSVSTLKIQRTQQEDSAVYLCASSSANTEAFFGQGTRLTVV.

This clone was picked up a small number of times. The rearrangement uses TRBV5-8 and TRBJ2-1; 7 positions agree with TRBD1. The germline gives CDR1 SGHTS, CDR2 YDEGEE. The CDR3 extends over 15 amino acids. V lost 4 bases and J lost 1; bases outside the gene matches: 5. CDR3 sequence: CASSQDRESYNEQFF. The CDR3 DNA reads TGTGCCAGCAGCCAAGACAGGGAGTCCTACAATGAGCAGTTCTTC.

The rearrangement uses TRBV6-6 and TRBJ2-3, with D hard to call. CDR3 length: 14 amino acids. Germline V lookup: CDR1 MNHNY, CDR2 SVGAGI (reference sequence). V lost 3 bases and J lost 1, with 8 bases in between. The CDR3 DNA sequence: TGTGCCAGCAGTTATCCTGCCCGCACAGATACGCAGTATTTT. This codes for CASSYPARTDTQYF.

Many counts were recorded for this clone. The rearrangement links TRBV30 to TRBJ1-5; D is uncertain. This CDR3 comprises 13 residues. V was shortened by 4 bases and J by 0 bases, with 7 bases between the two germline ends. Germline CDR1 and CDR2: GTSNPN and SVGIG (reference sequence). This CDR3 reads CAWTEDSNQPQHF. The CDR3 region has the DNA TGTGCCTGGACAGAGGATAGCAATCAGCCCCAGCATTTT.

This chain joins TRBV25-1 and TRBJ2-5; TRBD2 is a possible D gene (6 bases). The CDR3 covers 15 residues. Germline assignment: CDR1 MGHDK and CDR2 SYGVNS. V was clipped by 0 bases and J by 3 bases, with 11 bases between them. The CDR3 DNA sequence: TGTGCCAGCAGTGAATATCGACTAGAAAAAGAGACCCAGTACTTC. The encoded protein is CASSEYRLEKETQYF.

V usage is TRBV30 and J usage is TRBJ1-4; maybe TRBD1 (5 bases). Trimming removed 1 base at V and 8 bases at J, with 20 bases between. This CDR3 region has 16 residues. Germline V lookup: CDR1 GTSNPN, CDR2 SVGIG (reference sequence). The CDR3 sequence is CAWSGTGTVVREKLFF. The CDR3 nucleotides are TGTGCCTGGAGTGGTACCGGGACGGTCGTTAGAGAAAAACTGTTTTTT.

The chain carries TRBV2 and TRBJ1-2; a weak D match, TRBD1 (5 bases). Per the germline V gene, CDR1 is SNHLY and CDR2 is FYNNEI. The CDR3 loop spans 11 amino acids. V was clipped by 9 bases and J by 8 bases, with 13 bases between them. CDR3 DNA sequence: TGTGCCAGAGAAATAGGGGTGGGCTACACCTTC. This translates into CAREIGVGYTF. The variable domain in full, completed from reference TRBV2 and TRBJ1-2, reads EPEVTQTPSHQVTQMGQEVILRCVPISNHLYFYWYRQILGQKVEFLVSFYNNEISEKSEIFDDQFSVERPDGSNFTLKIRSTKLEDSAMYFCAREIGVGYTFGSGTRLTVV.

This clone occurred many times. The chain has TRBV28 and TRBJ2-1; D gene unclear. Germline CDR1 and CDR2: MDHEN and SYDVKM. Trimming cost V 10 bases and J 8 bases, with 15 bases left between them. The length of the CDR3 is 12 residues. The CDR3 spells CATLRLGDEQFF. CDR3 sequence (DNA): TGTGCCACTCTACGATTGGGCGATGAGCAGTTCTTC.

The chain's CDR3 is CASSPGLGLGYNEQFF. The CDR3 DNA is TGTGCCAGCAGCCCCGGGCTGGGACTAGGCTACAATGAGCAGTTCTTC. The rearrangement joins TRBV5-5 to TRBJ2-1; 8 bases are shared with TRBD2. From germline, CDR1 is SGHKS and CDR2 YYEKEE (reference sequence). The CDR3 contains 16 residues. Trimming cost V 4 bases and J 3 bases; bases outside gene matches: 9.

This clone turned up a few times. J is TRBJ1-6 and V is TRBV4-2, with no clear D. CDR1 is LGHNA, CDR2 YNFKEQ, per germline. The CDR3 length is 17 residues. Trimming shortened V by 2 bases and J by 0 bases, and 11 bases separated the two germline ends. The CDR3 nucleotides are TGTGCCAGCAGCCAAATCGGTGGAGGCTCCTATAATTCACCCCTCCACTTT. Protein sequence: CASSQIGGGSYNSPLHF.

This chain joins TRBV5-1 and TRBJ1-1; TRBD1 matches 7 bases. Germline V CDR1 and CDR2: SGHRS, YFSETQ. Trimming took 4 bases from V and 1 from J; bases not matched to a gene: 7. This CDR3 is built from 15 residues. The CDR3 DNA sequence: TGCGCCAGCAGCGCTTCACAGGGGCAGAACACTGAAGCTTTCTTT. Amino acids: CASSASQGQNTEAFF.

This clone was detected only a few times. Other DNA sequences of this sample code for an identical CDR3. The rearrangement uses TRBV29-1 and TRBJ2-7; D is possibly TRBD2 (6 bases). The CDR3 is 12 amino acids. The germline V and J ends were trimmed by 6 bases and 2 bases, with 11 bases remaining between them. The germline V gene has CDR1 SQVTM and CDR2 ANQGSEA. The CDR3 coding sequence is TGCAGCGTGGGGGGACTGACCTACGAGCAGTACTTC. It is translated as CSVGGLTYEQYF.